The next 29 T cell receptor beta chains were all read from a single sample in a study of radiotherapy plus CTLA-4 blockade in lung cancer. The assay was immunoSEQ multiplex PCR, and TCRdb's table has in-frame clones only and misses some. Here the sample spans fewer than 75,000 clones, around 90% being singletons. Here the sequenced sample was peripheral blood, taken from a patient treated with radiotherapy plus ipilimumab. These receptor sequences come from a human donor with non-small cell lung cancer that progressed on radiotherapy plus ipilimumab.

The V call is TRBV2, the J call TRBJ1-5; 9 positions match TRBD1. Germline V lookup: CDR1 SNHLY, CDR2 FYNNEI. The length of the CDR3 is 15 residues. V lost 5 bases, J lost 7 bases, and 9 bases stayed unmatched. CDR3 sequence: CASSFPGQGSQPQHF. CDR3 coding DNA: TGTGCCAGCAGTTTTCCGGGACAGGGTAGCCAGCCCCAGCATTTT.

This sequence joins TRBV19 and TRBJ2-7; 9 nucleotides line up with TRBD1. The CDR3 length is 15 residues. The V and J ends lost 5 bases and 2 bases, in that order; junction bases with no gene match: 7. Germline CDR1 LNHDA, CDR2 SQIVND (reference sequence). The CDR3 nucleotides are TGTGCCAGTAGTGTAGGGACAGGGATAACCTACGAGCAGTACTTC. Protein product: CASSVGTGITYEQYF.

V and J are TRBV5-1 and TRBJ2-7; 16 positions agree with TRBD2. The CDR3 sequence is 15 residues long. Losses at the gene ends were 4 bases for V and 4 bases for J; bases not matched to a gene: 2. From germline, CDR1 is SGHRS and CDR2 YFSETQ. The CDR3 protein is CASSQGLAGGYEQYF. CDR3 in DNA: TGCGCCAGCAGCCAGGGACTAGCGGGAGGGTACGAGCAGTACTTC. Drawing the rest from reference TRBV5-1 and TRBJ2-7, the complete variable domain is KAGVTQTPRYLIKTRGQQVTLSCSPISGHRSVSWYQQTPGQGLQFLFEYFSETQRNKGNFPGRFSGRQFSNSRSEMNVSTLELGDSALYLCASSQGLAGGYEQYFGPGTRLTVT.

The chain links TRBV11-2 to TRBJ1-5; D is undetermined. CDR1 and CDR2 (germline): SGHAT, FQNNGV. Deletions cut 4 bases from V and 6 bases from J, with 10 bases between. The CDR3 is made up of 13 amino acids. CDR3 amino acids: CASSSERIQPQHF. CDR3 nucleotide sequence: TGTGCCAGCAGCTCCGAAAGGATTCAGCCCCAGCATTTT. Full variable domain (outside the CDR3, taken from reference TRBV11-2 and TRBJ1-5): EAGVAQSPRYKIIEKRQSVAFWCNPISGHATLYWYQQILGQGPKLLIQFQNNGVVDDSQLPKDRFSAERLKGVDSTLKIQPAKLEDSAVYLCASSSERIQPQHFGDGTRLSIL.

The chain uses TRBV4-2 and TRBJ2-3, with 12 bases fitting TRBD2. The CDR3 contains 17 residues. Germline CDR1 reads LGHNA; CDR2 reads YNFKEQ. Unmatched junction bases numbered 7, after V lost 1 base and J lost 5 bases. CDR3 loop: CASSQGTSGKGKDTQYF. In DNA form, the CDR3 reads TGTGCCAGCAGCCAAGGGACTAGCGGGAAAGGAAAAGATACGCAGTATTTT.

The gene calls are TRBV27 and TRBJ1-2; TRBD1 agrees at 11 bases. The CDR3 spans 14 residues. The V and J ends lost 5 bases and 7 bases, in that order; junction bases with no gene match: 6. The germline CDR1 and CDR2 sequences are MNHEY and SMNVEV (reference sequence). The DNA for the CDR3 is TGTGCCAGCAGTGGGGGGGACAGGGGGTTTGGCTACACCTTC. Translation: CASSGGDRGFGYTF.

A few counts support this clone. The V gene is TRBV4-1, the J gene TRBJ1-4; D not resolved. The CDR3 runs 13 residues. With 4 bases removed from V and 8 bases from J, the gap between germline ends came to 11 bases. Per the germline V gene, CDR1 is MGHRA and CDR2 is YSYEKL. The chain's CDR3 is CASSPLLGEKLFF. CDR3 sequence (DNA): TGCGCCAGCAGCCCCCTCCTTGGGGAAAAACTGTTTTTT.

This chain joins TRBV7-3 and TRBJ2-1, with 10 bases matching TRBD1. The germline V gene has CDR1 SGHTA and CDR2 FQGTGA. J gave up 3 bases and V 5 bases, and 4 bases lay outside the gene matches. CDR3 length: 15 amino acids. The CDR3: CASSPGTGDYNEQFF. CDR3 DNA: TGTGCCAGCAGCCCCGGGACAGGGGACTACAATGAGCAGTTCTTC.

V gene TRBV19 combines with J gene TRBJ1-1; tentative D call: TRBD1 (6 bases). The CDR3 spans 14 residues. Between the trimmed V and J ends, which lost 6 bases and 5 bases, there was a span of 16 bases. Germline values: CDR1 LNHDA, CDR2 SQIVND (reference sequence). The chain's CDR3 is CASRDRGSGTEAFF. The CDR3 DNA sequence: TGTGCCAGTAGGGACAGAGGGTCGGGGACTGAAGCTTTCTTT.

The chain is built from TRBV5-3 and TRBJ2-3; 7 bases are a match to TRBD2. TRBV5-3 is an ORF, and what it does is uncertain. The ends lost 4 bases at V and 0 bases at J; junction bases unmatched: 14. The CDR3 loop spans 18 amino acids. This chain's CDR3 is CARSATYRLAPSTDTQYF. In nucleotides, the CDR3 is TGTGCCAGAAGCGCAACGTACAGACTAGCACCTAGCACAGATACGCAGTATTTT.

This rearrangement joins TRBV2 to TRBJ2-3; TRBD1 matches 8 bases. Germline assignment: CDR1 SNHLY and CDR2 FYNNEI. J lost 5 bases, V lost 5 bases, and 9 bases had no gene match. The CDR3 consists of 15 residues. The CDR3 loop is CASSYGQGTLDTQYF. CDR3 DNA: TGTGCCAGCAGTTACGGACAGGGAACCTTAGATACGCAGTATTTT.

The chain carries TRBV30 and TRBJ1-1; no clear D gene. The germline V gene has CDR1 GTSNPN and CDR2 SVGIG (reference sequence). This CDR3 is 11 amino acids long. The germline V and J ends were trimmed by 6 bases and 3 bases, with 8 bases remaining between them. CDR3 sequence reads: CACGRDTEAFF. In DNA form, the CDR3 reads TGTGCCTGCGGTAGGGACACTGAAGCTTTCTTT.

The chain employs TRBV28 and TRBJ1-1; TRBD1 aligns across 10 bases. V lost 2 bases and J lost 4; bases outside the gene matches: 4. The germline V gene has CDR1 MDHEN and CDR2 SYDVKM. The CDR3 runs to 15 residues. This chain's CDR3 is CASSLDRGQVTEAFF. Here the CDR3 DNA reads TGTGCCAGCAGTTTAGACAGGGGGCAGGTCACTGAAGCTTTCTTT.

The chain carries TRBV28 and TRBJ1-2; D is perhaps TRBD1 (5 bases). Trimming took 3 bases from V and 4 from J, leaving 12 bases between them. This CDR3 comprises 14 residues. The V gene's germline CDR1 is MDHEN and CDR2 SYDVKM. Written as DNA, the CDR3 is TGTGCCAGCAGTTTCTTGAGGGGCGCCTATGGCTACACCTTC. Encoded protein: CASSFLRGAYGYTF.

The V and J genes are TRBV7-9 and TRBJ2-6, with D uncertain. CDR3 size: 16 residues. In germline, CDR1 is SEHNR, CDR2 FQNEAQ (reference sequence). The ends were cut back, 1 base at V and 0 bases at J, with 7 bases in the middle. CDR3 nucleotides: TGTGCCAGCAGCTTAGAAGGGTTCTCTGGGGCCAACGTCCTGACTTTC. As protein: CASSLEGFSGANVLTF.

The chain joins TRBV6-5 to TRBJ1-3; D is ambiguous. This CDR3 is built from 14 residues. The V gene lost 1 base and the J gene lost 1 base, with 5 bases spanning the gap. Germline V lookup: CDR1 MNHEY, CDR2 SVGAGI. CDR3 residues: CASSYLGSGNTIYF. Written as DNA, the CDR3 is TGTGCCAGCAGTTACTTGGGTTCTGGAAACACCATATATTTT.

The rearrangement links TRBV30 to TRBJ2-3; the match to TRBD2 covers 10 bases. The length of the CDR3 is 15 residues. Germline-derived CDR1 and CDR2 are GTSNPN and SVGIG (reference sequence). Trimming took 3 bases from V and 3 from J; bases not matched to a gene: 6. This CDR3 reads CAWRTDSGRTDTQYF. The CDR3 coding sequence is TGTGCCTGGAGGACCGATAGCGGGAGGACAGATACGCAGTATTTT.

The V gene is TRBV6-5, the J gene TRBJ1-2; D call uncertain. This CDR3 contains 13 residues. Germline V gene data show CDR1 as MNHEY and CDR2 as SVGAGI. V lost 0 bases and J 4 bases, leaving 6 bases between the germline ends. CDR3 sequence reads: CASSYSERYGYTF. CDR3 coding DNA: TGTGCCAGCAGTTACTCGGAGCGCTATGGCTACACCTTC.

The chain combines TRBV5-1 with TRBJ2-7; TRBD2 agrees at 13 bases. The trim removed 0 bases at V and 6 bases at J, leaving 9 bases unmatched. This CDR3 has 17 residues. Looked up from germline, CDR1 is SGHRS and CDR2 is YFSETQ. The chain's CDR3 is CASSLALAGGPTSEQYF. CDR3 DNA sequence: TGCGCCAGCAGCTTGGCACTAGCGGGAGGGCCAACCTCCGAGCAGTACTTC. The full variable domain, with the rest looked up from reference TRBV5-1 and TRBJ2-7, is KAGVTQTPRYLIKTRGQQVTLSCSPISGHRSVSWYQQTPGQGLQFLFEYFSETQRNKGNFPGRFSGRQFSNSRSEMNVSTLELGDSALYLCASSLALAGGPTSEQYFGPGTRLTVT.

The chain employs TRBV18 and TRBJ1-5; tentatively, D is TRBD1 (6 bases). V dropped 3 bases and J dropped 0 bases, with 12 bases sitting between them. The CDR3 spans 16 residues. The germline gives CDR1 KGHSH, CDR2 LQKENI. CDR3 nucleotide sequence: TGTGCCAGCTCACCTTCGGACAGTCATAGCAATCAGCCCCAGCATTTT. The encoded protein is CASSPSDSHSNQPQHF.

The chain couples TRBV6-1 to TRBJ1-5, with D possibly matching TRBD1 (6 bases). Germline-derived CDR1 and CDR2 are MNHNS and SASEGT. The V end lost 4 bases, the J end lost 4 bases, and 14 bases lay between the germline ends. This CDR3 has 15 residues. The DNA of the CDR3 is TGTGCCAGCAGTGGAGGGGGAGGGTTGAATCAGCCCCAGCATTTT. It encodes CASSGGGGLNQPQHF.

This rearrangement joins TRBV19 to TRBJ1-5; D gene ambiguous. CDR3 length equals 13 residues. CDR1 is LNHDA, CDR2 SQIVND, per germline (reference sequence). Trimming left V 4 bases short and J 7 bases short, with 11 bases between. The CDR3 nucleotides read TGTGCCAGTAGTACGGGTGGGAAACAGCCCCAGCATTTT. It encodes CASSTGGKQPQHF.

There are a few counts of this clone. The rearrangement uses TRBV19 and TRBJ1-5; the D is unclear. Germline lookup yields CDR1 LNHDA and CDR2 SQIVND (reference sequence). The CDR3 is made up of 15 amino acids. V gave up 2 bases and J gave up 5 bases, with 13 bases separating them. The CDR3 region has the DNA TGTGCCAGTAGTATACGGGGATCGGTCGATCAGCCCCAGCATTTT. Its translation is CASSIRGSVDQPQHF.

The chain carries TRBV28 and TRBJ2-2; D gene unclear. CDR1 is MDHEN, CDR2 SYDVKM, per germline. The CDR3 runs 15 residues. Trimming cost V 6 bases and J 0 bases, with 11 bases left between them. CDR3 DNA sequence: TGTGCCAGCAGGGTTCCAGCGTCGAACACCGGGGAGCTGTTTTTT. The encoded protein is CASRVPASNTGELFF.

The chain employs TRBV7-6 and TRBJ1-1; tentative D call: TRBD1 (6 bases). The CDR3 runs to 11 residues. Trimming left V 4 bases short and J 8 bases short, with 8 bases between. Germline V gives CDR1 SGHVS, CDR2 FNYEAQ. The CDR3 sequence: CASSSDREAFF. CDR3 bases: TGTGCCAGCAGCTCAGACAGGGAAGCTTTCTTT.

V is TRBV11-3 and J is TRBJ2-3; tentative D call: TRBD1 (7 bases). This CDR3 region has 15 residues. V lost 2 bases and J lost 6, with 15 bases in between. Germline CDR1 reads SGHNT; CDR2 reads YENEEA. The CDR3 coding sequence is TGTGCCAGCAGCTTACAGGGGGGCGTTAAGGATACGCAGTATTTT. Protein product: CASSLQGGVKDTQYF.

The genes are TRBV5-1 and TRBJ2-2, with D maybe TRBD1 (5 bases). The V gene's germline CDR1 is SGHRS and CDR2 YFSETQ. Trimming removed 4 bases from V and 0 bases from J, with 10 bases in between. CDR3 length: 15 amino acids. In nucleotides, the CDR3 is TGCGCCAGCAGCGCCAGGGTTCCGAACACCGGGGAGCTGTTTTTT. Residues: CASSARVPNTGELFF.

The chain uses TRBV4-1 and TRBJ1-3; D possibly corresponds to TRBD1 (5 bases). The germline V gene encodes CDR1 MGHRA and CDR2 YSYEKL. The CDR3 sequence is 13 residues long. V was cut by 0 bases and J by 9 bases, with 9 bases left in between. The CDR3 DNA follows: TGCGCCAGCAGCCAAGAGGGGACCAGCACCATATATTTT. Its translation is CASSQEGTSTIYF.

This clone was detected a few times. The chain links TRBV9 to TRBJ2-5, with D maybe TRBD2 (7 bases). Germline V gene sequence: CDR1 SGDLS, CDR2 YYNGEE. V was pared by 4 bases and J by 2 bases, with 15 bases between. The CDR3 length is 15 residues. CDR3 residues: CASSSRGGAQETQYF. As DNA, the CDR3 is TGTGCCAGCAGCTCTCGAGGGGGGGCTCAAGAGACCCAGTACTTC.